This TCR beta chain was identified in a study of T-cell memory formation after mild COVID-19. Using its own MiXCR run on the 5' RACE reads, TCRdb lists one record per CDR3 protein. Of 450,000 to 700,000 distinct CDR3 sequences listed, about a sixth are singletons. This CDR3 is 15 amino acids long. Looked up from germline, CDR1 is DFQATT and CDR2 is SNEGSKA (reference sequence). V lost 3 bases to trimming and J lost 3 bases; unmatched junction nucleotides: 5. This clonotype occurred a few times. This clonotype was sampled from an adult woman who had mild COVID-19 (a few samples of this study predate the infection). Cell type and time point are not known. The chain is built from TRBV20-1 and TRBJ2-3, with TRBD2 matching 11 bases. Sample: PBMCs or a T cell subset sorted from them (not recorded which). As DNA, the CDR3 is TGCAGTGCTAGTAGCGGGGGGGCGGAGACAGATACGCAGTATTTT. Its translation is CSASSGGAETDTQYF.